This is a list of T cell receptor beta chains from one sample in a study of cytomegalovirus exposure and HLA in healthy donors. Assay: immunoSEQ multiplex PCR; the TCRdb copy retains only in-frame clones and omits some. The sample has fewer than 150,000 clones, more than 70% seen once. The specimen was PBMCs. The receptor set was obtained from a woman aged 45-65 years in good health and CMV-seronegative. CDR3s include the opening cysteine and the closing phenylalanine or tryptophan. Fields, in order: D gene, V gene, J gene, clone size, CDR3 protein, CDR3 DNA. The D gene is left open where the match is weak. Size is omitted from some rows. Given values are once, few, many or a class for expanded clones.

D gene: TRBD1; V gene: TRBV7-2; J gene: TRBJ2-1; clone size: NA; CDR3 protein: CASSTGQGKYNEQFF; CDR3 DNA: TGTGCCAGCAGCACCGGACAGGGGAAATACAATGAGCAGTTCTTC
D gene: TRBD1; V gene: TRBV4-1; J gene: TRBJ1-2; clone size: few; CDR3 protein: CASSQDGTGVGYGYTF; CDR3 DNA: TGCGCCAGCAGCCAAGATGGGACAGGGGTTGGTTATGGCTACACCTTC
D gene: TRBD1; V gene: TRBV4-2; J gene: TRBJ1-1; clone size: NA; CDR3 protein: CASSQEGQDEAFF; CDR3 DNA: TGTGCCAGCAGCCAAGAAGGACAGGATGAAGCTTTCTTT
D gene: NA; V gene: TRBV5-1; J gene: TRBJ2-7; clone size: once; CDR3 protein: CASSRSTGFGEQYF; CDR3 DNA: TGCGCCAGCAGCCGATCCACAGGGTTCGGCGAGCAGTACTTC
D gene: NA; V gene: TRBV5-1; J gene: TRBJ1-2; clone size: once; CDR3 protein: CASSFGVNYGYTF; CDR3 DNA: TGCGCCAGCAGCTTCGGGGTAAACTATGGCTACACCTTC
D gene: TRBD1; V gene: TRBV7-2; J gene: TRBJ1-2; clone size: NA; CDR3 protein: CASSLNRGAVYGYTF; CDR3 DNA: TGTGCCAGCAGCTTGAACAGGGGCGCCGTCTATGGCTACACCTTC
D gene: TRBD2; V gene: TRBV11-2; J gene: TRBJ2-3; clone size: NA; CDR3 protein: CASSSQLAGFTDTQYF; CDR3 DNA: TGTGCCAGCAGCTCCCAACTAGCGGGGTTCACAGATACGCAGTATTTT
D gene: NA; V gene: TRBV2; J gene: TRBJ2-6; clone size: NA; CDR3 protein: CASSEASFSGANVLTF; CDR3 DNA: TGTGCCAGCAGTGAAGCCAGTTTCTCTGGGGCCAACGTCCTGACTTTC
D gene: TRBD2; V gene: TRBV19; J gene: TRBJ2-3; clone size: NA; CDR3 protein: CASSHKLASSTDTQYF; CDR3 DNA: TGTGCCAGTAGCCATAAACTAGCGAGTAGCACAGATACGCAGTATTTT
D gene: TRBD1; V gene: TRBV30; J gene: TRBJ1-1; clone size: NA; CDR3 protein: CAWSDLGQGDTEAFF; CDR3 DNA: TGTGCCTGGAGTGATTTGGGACAGGGGGACACTGAAGCTTTCTTT
D gene: TRBD2; V gene: TRBV30; J gene: TRBJ2-5; clone size: NA; CDR3 protein: CAWSGLAGAPGETQYF; CDR3 DNA: TGTGCCTGGAGTGGACTAGCGGGGGCCCCGGGGGAGACCCAGTACTTC
D gene: NA; V gene: TRBV7-9; J gene: TRBJ1-2; clone size: NA; CDR3 protein: CASSHGQNYGYTF; CDR3 DNA: TGTGCCAGCAGCCACGGACAGAACTATGGCTACACCTTC
D gene: TRBD1; V gene: TRBV27; J gene: TRBJ1-5; clone size: NA; CDR3 protein: CASSPETGGNQPQHF; CDR3 DNA: TGTGCCAGCAGTCCGGAGACAGGGGGCAATCAGCCCCAGCATTTT
D gene: TRBD1; V gene: TRBV11-3; J gene: TRBJ2-2; clone size: NA; CDR3 protein: CASSGTGADTGELFF; CDR3 DNA: TGTGCCAGCAGCGGAACAGGGGCGGACACCGGGGAGCTGTTTTTT
D gene: NA; V gene: TRBV12-5; J gene: TRBJ1-1; clone size: NA; CDR3 protein: CASGLVAGVEAEAFF; CDR3 DNA: TGTGCTAGTGGTTTGGTAGCGGGAGTAGAGGCTGAAGCTTTCTTT
D gene: NA; V gene: TRBV5-5; J gene: TRBJ2-7; clone size: NA; CDR3 protein: CASSLGISGEQYF; CDR3 DNA: TGTGCCAGCAGCTTGGGCATCTCCGGCGAGCAGTACTTC
D gene: NA; V gene: TRBV9; J gene: TRBJ2-7; clone size: NA; CDR3 protein: CASTPGVSSYEQYF; CDR3 DNA: TGTGCCAGCACCCCAGGTGTGAGCTCCTACGAGCAGTACTTC
D gene: NA; V gene: TRBV6-6; J gene: TRBJ2-5; clone size: NA; CDR3 protein: CASSYAVQETQYF; CDR3 DNA: TGTGCCAGCAGTTACGCAGTTCAAGAGACCCAGTACTTC
D gene: NA; V gene: TRBV9; J gene: TRBJ1-1; clone size: NA; CDR3 protein: CASSVDGGEAFF; CDR3 DNA: TGTGCCAGCAGCGTAGATGGAGGTGAAGCTTTCTTT
D gene: TRBD1; V gene: TRBV2; J gene: TRBJ1-1; clone size: NA; CDR3 protein: CASSTGAGNTEAFF; CDR3 DNA: TGTGCCAGCTCGACAGGGGCGGGAAACACTGAAGCTTTCTTT
D gene: TRBD1; V gene: TRBV7-9; J gene: TRBJ1-6; clone size: once; CDR3 protein: CASSNRQGVYNSPLHF; CDR3 DNA: TGTGCCAGCTCCAACCGACAGGGGGTTTATAATTCACCCCTCCACTTT
D gene: NA; V gene: TRBV5-1; J gene: TRBJ1-1; clone size: once; CDR3 protein: CASSLVQGVTEAFF; CDR3 DNA: TGCGCCAGCAGCTTGGTTCAAGGGGTCACTGAAGCTTTCTTT
D gene: TRBD1; V gene: TRBV7-2; J gene: TRBJ1-5; clone size: NA; CDR3 protein: CASSGGQAFNQPQHF; CDR3 DNA: TGTGCCAGCAGCGGGGGACAGGCGTTTAATCAGCCCCAGCATTTT
D gene: NA; V gene: TRBV5-5; J gene: TRBJ2-5; clone size: NA; CDR3 protein: CASSAEVETQYF; CDR3 DNA: TGTGCCAGCAGCGCGGAGGTGGAGACCCAGTACTTC
D gene: NA; V gene: TRBV2; J gene: TRBJ2-2; clone size: NA; CDR3 protein: CASIVQQGAGELFF; CDR3 DNA: TGTGCCAGCATCGTTCAACAGGGAGCCGGGGAGCTGTTTTTT
D gene: TRBD1; V gene: TRBV4-3; J gene: TRBJ1-1; clone size: few; CDR3 protein: CASSLGQGTNTEAFF; CDR3 DNA: TGCGCCAGCAGCCTGGGACAGGGGACGAACACTGAAGCTTTCTTT
D gene: NA; V gene: TRBV6-5; J gene: TRBJ2-3; clone size: NA; CDR3 protein: CASSLLRGDTQYF; CDR3 DNA: TGTGCCAGCAGCCTCTTAAGAGGGGATACGCAGTATTTT
D gene: TRBD1; V gene: TRBV6-5; J gene: TRBJ1-5; clone size: NA; CDR3 protein: CASAGTVRQPQHF; CDR3 DNA: TGTGCCAGCGCCGGGACAGTGAGGCAGCCCCAGCATTTT
D gene: NA; V gene: TRBV9; J gene: TRBJ1-2; clone size: NA; CDR3 protein: CASSVTDYGYTF; CDR3 DNA: TGTGCCAGCAGCGTAACAGACTATGGCTACACCTTC
D gene: TRBD2; V gene: TRBV5-1; J gene: TRBJ2-1; clone size: NA; CDR3 protein: CASSWTFGGGSDEQFF; CDR3 DNA: TGCGCCAGCAGCTGGACCTTTGGGGGGGGATCGGATGAGCAGTTCTTC
D gene: TRBD1; V gene: TRBV6-5; J gene: TRBJ2-3; clone size: NA; CDR3 protein: CASRISTGRADTQYF; CDR3 DNA: TGTGCCAGCAGGATTTCGACAGGGCGCGCAGATACGCAGTATTTT
D gene: NA; V gene: TRBV6-1; J gene: TRBJ1-3; clone size: NA; CDR3 protein: CASSLDSPSGNTIYF; CDR3 DNA: TGTGCCAGCAGCCTGGACAGTCCCTCTGGAAACACCATATATTTT
D gene: NA; V gene: TRBV2; J gene: TRBJ1-5; clone size: NA; CDR3 protein: CASRGRDFSNQPQHF; CDR3 DNA: TGTGCCAGCCGAGGACGGGACTTTAGCAATCAGCCCCAGCATTTT
D gene: TRBD1; V gene: TRBV5-6; J gene: TRBJ2-5; clone size: NA; CDR3 protein: CASMGGRGPLTQYF; CDR3 DNA: TGTGCCAGCATGGGGGGCAGGGGGCCTCTGACCCAGTACTTC
D gene: NA; V gene: TRBV2; J gene: TRBJ2-1; clone size: NA; CDR3 protein: CASRGERANEQFF; CDR3 DNA: TGTGCCAGCAGAGGAGAGAGGGCCAATGAGCAGTTCTTC
D gene: NA; V gene: TRBV19; J gene: TRBJ1-2; clone size: NA; CDR3 protein: CASSRSAGHGYTF; CDR3 DNA: TGTGCCAGTAGTCGGTCGGCAGGCCATGGCTACACCTTC
D gene: TRBD1; V gene: TRBV10-3; J gene: TRBJ1-1; clone size: few; CDR3 protein: CAIRQGINTEAFF; CDR3 DNA: TGTGCCATCAGACAGGGGATAAACACTGAAGCTTTCTTT
D gene: NA; V gene: TRBV10-3; J gene: TRBJ2-6; clone size: few; CDR3 protein: CAIRSQGWSGANVLTF; CDR3 DNA: TGTGCCATCAGAAGCCAGGGTTGGTCTGGGGCCAACGTCCTGACTTTC
D gene: NA; V gene: TRBV29-1; J gene: TRBJ2-5; clone size: NA; CDR3 protein: CSVDLTQTQYF; CDR3 DNA: TGCAGCGTTGATCTCACTCAGACCCAGTACTTC
D gene: TRBD2; V gene: TRBV27; J gene: TRBJ2-7; clone size: NA; CDR3 protein: CASSSGRGGPSYEQYF; CDR3 DNA: TGTGCCAGCAGTTCGGGGCGGGGGGGCCCCTCCTACGAGCAGTACTTC
D gene: NA; V gene: TRBV27; J gene: TRBJ2-7; clone size: NA; CDR3 protein: CASSSLGPSYEQYF; CDR3 DNA: TGTGCCAGCAGTTCCCTTGGGCCTTCCTACGAGCAGTACTTC
D gene: NA; V gene: TRBV6-1; J gene: TRBJ2-4; clone size: NA; CDR3 protein: CASSDLPLAKNIQYF; CDR3 DNA: TGTGCCAGCAGTGACCTACCCCTAGCCAAAAACATTCAGTACTTC
D gene: NA; V gene: TRBV7-2; J gene: TRBJ1-3; clone size: many; CDR3 protein: CASSLMGSSGNTIYF; CDR3 DNA: TGTGCCAGCAGCCTAATGGGCAGCTCTGGAAACACCATATATTTT
D gene: NA; V gene: TRBV27; J gene: TRBJ1-6; clone size: NA; CDR3 protein: CASSSGSNMAPLHF; CDR3 DNA: TGTGCCAGCAGCTCGGGATCTAATATGGCACCCCTCCACTTT
D gene: TRBD2; V gene: TRBV5-6; J gene: TRBJ2-7; clone size: NA; CDR3 protein: CASSPRTSGGKQYF; CDR3 DNA: TGTGCCAGCAGCCCGAGGACTAGCGGGGGTAAGCAGTACTTC
D gene: TRBD1; V gene: TRBV2; J gene: TRBJ2-7; clone size: NA; CDR3 protein: CASSGGQGAYEQYF; CDR3 DNA: TGTGCCAGCAGTGGGGGACAGGGGGCCTACGAGCAGTACTTC
D gene: NA; V gene: TRBV6-1; J gene: TRBJ2-3; clone size: few; CDR3 protein: CASFLGSTDTQYF; CDR3 DNA: TGTGCCAGCTTCCTGGGCAGCACAGATACGCAGTATTTT
D gene: NA; V gene: TRBV6-5; J gene: TRBJ1-4; clone size: NA; CDR3 protein: CVSRQDLAGEKLFF; CDR3 DNA: TGTGTCAGCAGGCAAGACCTTGCCGGGGAAAAACTGTTTTTT
D gene: NA; V gene: TRBV15; J gene: TRBJ1-2; clone size: NA; CDR3 protein: CATSRDGENYGYTF; CDR3 DNA: TGTGCCACCAGCAGAGACGGTGAGAACTATGGCTACACCTTC
D gene: NA; V gene: TRBV28; J gene: TRBJ1-1; clone size: NA; CDR3 protein: CASSPSGTGRGAFF; CDR3 DNA: TGTGCCAGCAGTCCCTCAGGCACAGGGAGGGGCGCTTTCTTT
D gene: NA; V gene: TRBV5-4; J gene: TRBJ1-1; clone size: NA; CDR3 protein: CASRVTGIMNTEAFF; CDR3 DNA: TGTGCCAGCAGGGTGACGGGGATTATGAACACTGAAGCTTTCTTT
D gene: NA; V gene: TRBV30; J gene: TRBJ2-3; clone size: NA; CDR3 protein: CAWSAGLADTQYF; CDR3 DNA: TGTGCCTGGAGTGCAGGCCTGGCAGATACGCAGTATTTT
D gene: NA; V gene: TRBV5-4; J gene: TRBJ2-3; clone size: NA; CDR3 protein: CASSSPGISTDTQYF; CDR3 DNA: TGTGCCAGCAGCTCCCCGGGAATTAGCACAGATACGCAGTATTTT
D gene: NA; V gene: TRBV30; J gene: TRBJ1-6; clone size: once; CDR3 protein: CAWEKSGHSPLHF; CDR3 DNA: TGTGCCTGGGAAAAATCGGGTCATTCACCCCTCCACTTT
D gene: TRBD2; V gene: TRBV5-1; J gene: TRBJ2-1; clone size: NA; CDR3 protein: CASSLQPPPGLANNEQFF; CDR3 DNA: TGCGCCAGCAGCCTCCAACCCCCACCGGGACTAGCCAACAATGAGCAGTTCTTC
D gene: NA; V gene: TRBV15; J gene: TRBJ1-5; clone size: NA; CDR3 protein: CATSRDPSEGGNQPQHF; CDR3 DNA: TGTGCCACCAGCAGAGATCCTAGTGAAGGAGGCAATCAGCCCCAGCATTTT
D gene: NA; V gene: TRBV4-1; J gene: TRBJ2-1; clone size: NA; CDR3 protein: CASSQRNQGNEQFF; CDR3 DNA: TGCGCCAGCAGCCAACGTAATCAGGGTAATGAGCAGTTCTTC
D gene: TRBD1; V gene: TRBV6-6; J gene: TRBJ1-4; clone size: few; CDR3 protein: CASRNRGPNEKLFF; CDR3 DNA: TGTGCCAGCAGGAACAGGGGCCCTAATGAAAAACTGTTTTTT
D gene: NA; V gene: TRBV6-5; J gene: TRBJ2-1; clone size: NA; CDR3 protein: CASSTTTRSVGGMFF; CDR3 DNA: TGTGCCAGCAGTACCACGACCCGTAGTGTCGGAGGGATGTTCTTC
D gene: NA; V gene: TRBV25-1; J gene: TRBJ1-2; clone size: NA; CDR3 protein: CASSREEGSWGHTF; CDR3 DNA: TGTGCCAGCAGTAGGGAGGAGGGTTCTTGGGGCCACACCTTC